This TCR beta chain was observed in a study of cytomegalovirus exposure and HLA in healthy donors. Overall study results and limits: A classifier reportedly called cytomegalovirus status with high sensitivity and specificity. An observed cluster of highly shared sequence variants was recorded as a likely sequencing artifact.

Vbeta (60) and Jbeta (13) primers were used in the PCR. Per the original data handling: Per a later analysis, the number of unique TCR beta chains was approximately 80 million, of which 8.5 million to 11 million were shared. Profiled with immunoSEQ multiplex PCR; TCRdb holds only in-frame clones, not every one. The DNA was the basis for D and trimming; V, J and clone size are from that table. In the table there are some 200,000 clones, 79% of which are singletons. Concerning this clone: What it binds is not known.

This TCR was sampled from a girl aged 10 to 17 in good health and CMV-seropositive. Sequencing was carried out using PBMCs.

The CDR3 bases are TGTGCCAGTAGGCACCCGGACAGGGTGAACACTGAAGCTTTCTTT. Amino acids: CASRHPDRVNTEAFF. The chain combines TRBV19 with TRBJ1-1, with TRBD1 identical over 8 bases. Per the germline V gene, CDR1 is LNHDA and CDR2 is SQIVND (reference sequence). The V and J ends lost 6 bases and 0 bases, in that order; junction bases with no gene match: 6. CDR3 length: 15 amino acids.